Listed below are T cell receptor beta chains from one sample, sequenced in a study of cytotoxic CD8 clonotypes in ibrutinib-treated CLL. Measured with immunoSEQ multiplex PCR; TCRdb has only the in-frame clones, and not every one. Of approximately 190,000 clones detected, just under 80% appear once; the ten largest clones hold 10% to 12%. The sequencing here drew on PBMCs, taken after 12 months of ibrutinib treatment. The receptors derive from a human donor with chronic lymphocytic leukemia. Both conserved end residues are part of each CDR3. A D gene is named only where the DNA matches it firmly. Size is omitted from some rows. Given values are once, few, many or a class for expanded clones.

V	D	size	J	DNA	CDR3
TRBV30	.	.	TRBJ1-5	TGTGCCTGGAGTGTAGGGCAGCGAATTGGGCCCCAGCATTTT	CAWSVGQRIGPQHF
TRBV7-3	.	.	TRBJ2-2	TGTGCCAGCAGCGCCTGGCGTGGTACCGGGGAGCTGTTTTTT	CASSAWRGTGELFF
TRBV5-1	.	.	TRBJ2-7	TGCGCCAGCAGCTTGGAGGCAGGGAACTACGAGCAGTACTTC	CASSLEAGNYEQYF
TRBV9	.	.	TRBJ1-2	TGTGCCAGCAGCCCACAAACCCCAGGGATTGGCTATGGCTACACCTTC	CASSPQTPGIGYGYTF
TRBV7-3	.	.	TRBJ1-1	TGTGCCAGCAGCTTTATGGGTAACACTGAAGCTTTCTTT	CASSFMGNTEAFF
TRBV7-3	.	few	TRBJ1-2	TGTGCCAGCAGCCCCAGTGGGGCCGACTATGGCTACACCTTC	CASSPSGADYGYTF
TRBV29-1	.	.	TRBJ2-1	TGCAGCACCGACAGGCCAAACAATGAGCAGTTCTTC	CSTDRPNNEQFF
TRBV7-9	TRBD1	.	TRBJ1-2	TGTGCCAGCCCCAGGGGACAGGGGGAAGGCTACACCTTC	CASPRGQGEGYTF
TRBV19	.	.	TRBJ2-7	TGTGCCAGCCGGGATACCCCAACCTACGAGCAGTACTTC	CASRDTPTYEQYF
TRBV5-5	.	.	TRBJ1-5	TGTGCCAGCAGCTTGAGGAGGGACCAGCCCCAGCATTTT	CASSLRRDQPQHF
TRBV9	.	.	TRBJ2-2	TGTGCCAGCAGCGCGTCCCCAACAGGGAACACCGGGGAGCTGTTTTTT	CASSASPTGNTGELFF
TRBV6-1	.	.	TRBJ1-1	TGTGCCAGCAGTGAAATCGCCAGAGCCTACACTGAAGCTTTCTTT	CASSEIARAYTEAFF
TRBV25-1	TRBD1	once	TRBJ2-7	TGTGCCAGCAGCGTCCCGGGACAGGTGGTTCCTACGAGTCAGTACTTC	CASSVPGQVVPTSQYF
TRBV29-1	.	.	TRBJ2-5	TGCAGCGCTTACCTAGGAGCGGAGACCCAGTACTTC	CSAYLGAETQYF
TRBV30	.	.	TRBJ2-1	TGTGCCTGGAATGCGGACTCCTACAATGAGCAGTTCTTC	CAWNADSYNEQFF
TRBV25-1	TRBD1	.	TRBJ2-7	TGTGCCAGCAGTGAATCTACAGGGGGCCCCTACGAGCAGTACTTC	CASSESTGGPYEQYF
TRBV5-6	.	few	TRBJ1-6	TGTGCCAGCAGCACCAGGGGACATGGGAATTCACCCCTCCACTTT	CASSTRGHGNSPLHF
TRBV19	TRBD1	.	TRBJ1-2	TGTGCCAGAACCAGGGACAGCCCTGGTGTTTCCTATGGCTACACCTTC	CARTRDSPGVSYGYTF
TRBV11-2	.	.	TRBJ2-3	TGTGCCAGCAGCTTAGAACAGTACACAGATACGCAGTATTTT	CASSLEQYTDTQYF
TRBV7-3	.	once	TRBJ2-7	TGTGCCAGCACCAAGGGGAACGAGCAGTACTTC	CASTKGNEQYF
TRBV7-9	.	once	TRBJ2-1	TGTGCCAGCAGCAGTAAGGACGTGTACAATGAGCAGTTCTTC	CASSSKDVYNEQFF
TRBV13	.	few	TRBJ1-2	TGTGCCAGCTGGGGCAGGAACTATGGCTACACCTTC	CASWGRNYGYTF
TRBV11-2	.	.	TRBJ2-4	TGTGCCAGCAGCGCTACGATACGCGGGTACATTCAGTACTTC	CASSATIRGYIQYF
TRBV6-5	.	once	TRBJ1-1	TGTGCCAGCAGCCTCGACCTCACTGAAGCTTTCTTT	CASSLDLTEAFF
TRBV9	TRBD1	.	TRBJ1-5	TGTGCCAGCAGCCCGACAGGGCTTCATCAGCCCCAGCATTTT	CASSPTGLHQPQHF
TRBV9	TRBD2	.	TRBJ2-3	TGTGCCAGCAGCTCCGCGGGGGGTCGCGATACGCAGTATTTT	CASSSAGGRDTQYF
TRBV6-1	TRBD1	.	TRBJ2-5	TGTGCCAGCAGTGCGGGGACAGGGGGAGAGGAGACCCAGTACTTC	CASSAGTGGEETQYF
TRBV18	.	.	TRBJ2-2	TGTGCCAGCTCACCACCCTCCGGGGAGCTGTTTTTT	CASSPPSGELFF
TRBV29-1	.	.	TRBJ2-6	TGCAGCGTCCTAGGCGTGTCAGGCAGCTCTGGGGCCAACGTCCTGACTTTC	CSVLGVSGSSGANVLTF
TRBV2	.	.	TRBJ2-6	TGTGCCAGCAGTGAGGGGACGCCGGCCAGGGCCAACGTCCTGACTTTC	CASSEGTPARANVLTF
TRBV4-1	TRBD1	.	TRBJ1-4	TGCGCCAGCAGCCAAGTAGGGACAGTATACGAAAAACTGTTTTTT	CASSQVGTVYEKLFF
TRBV7-9	TRBD1	.	TRBJ2-7	TGTGCCAGCAGCTCGGAGGGACAGGGCCTTTGGGAGCAGTACTTC	CASSSEGQGLWEQYF
TRBV5-1	.	.	TRBJ2-5	TGCGCCAGCAGCTTGGTTAGCGCGGGGGCCCAACAAGAGACCCAGTACTTC	CASSLVSAGAQQETQYF
TRBV11-2	TRBD1	.	TRBJ2-3	TGTGCCAGCAGCTCAGCTGACAGGGGGTACACAGATACGCAGTATTTT	CASSSADRGYTDTQYF